These 24 T cell receptor beta chains originate from one sample sequenced in a study of shared clonotypes between healthy human individuals. The data were produced by immunoSEQ multiplex PCR, yet TCRdb's version contains in-frame clones alone and is incomplete. The table has around 500,000 clones, less than 80% seen once. Sample: PBMCs. The receptors stem from a woman between 35 and 50 years old in good health. Some clones in this sample may be carry-over from other donors' samples.

The V call is TRBV6-5, the J call TRBJ2-3; weak D call: TRBD2 (6 bases). V lost 8 bases, J lost 8 bases, and 11 bases lay in between. The CDR3 sequence is 11 residues long. Germline CDR1 is MNHEY and CDR2 is SVGAGI. The CDR3: CASFRGTTQYF. The CDR3 DNA follows: TGTGCCAGCTTTCGCGGGACTACGCAGTATTTT.

A note on this clone: The sample contains more than one DNA sequence encoding this CDR3. The chain couples TRBV27 to TRBJ1-6, with D hard to call. V gave up 3 bases and J gave up 5 bases, with 8 bases separating them. Germline V gene lookup returns CDR1 MNHEY and CDR2 SMNVEV (reference sequence). The CDR3 runs to 14 residues. CDR3 sequence reads: CASSFRGNNSPLHF. CDR3 in DNA: TGTGCCAGCAGTTTTAGAGGGAATAATTCACCCCTCCACTTT.

This clone was counted only a few times. This chain joins TRBV27 and TRBJ2-1; the match to TRBD2 covers 13 bases. The CDR3 has 19 residues. Unmatched junction bases numbered 15, after V lost 10 bases and J lost 0 bases. CDR1 and CDR2 (germline): MNHEY, SMNVEV (reference sequence). CDR3 nucleotides: TGTGCCACCAGAGGAAATCCGGGACTAGCGGGGAGCTCCTACAATGAGCAGTTCTTC. Protein: CATRGNPGLAGSSYNEQFF.

V is TRBV29-1 and J is TRBJ2-1, with TRBD1 matching over 7 bases. Germline V gives CDR1 SQVTM, CDR2 ANQGSEA. The V and J ends lost 5 bases and 4 bases, in that order; junction bases with no gene match: 17. The CDR3 is 17 residues long. The CDR3 bases are TGCAGCGTTCCCATCCCGACAGGGTCAATTTATTACAATGAGCAGTTCTTC. Amino acids: CSVPIPTGSIYYNEQFF.

The DNA of the CDR3 is TGTGCCAGCAGTCAACCCTCCTCGGGGGATGAGCAGTTCTTC. This sequence encodes CASSQPSSGDEQFF. The rearrangement links TRBV28 to TRBJ2-1; possibly TRBD2 for D (6 bases). Trimming removed 5 bases from V and 8 bases from J, with 16 bases in between. Germline V gives CDR1 MDHEN, CDR2 SYDVKM. This CDR3 spans 14 amino acids.

The V and J genes are TRBV27 and TRBJ2-7, with 11 nucleotides matching TRBD2. The CDR3 sequence is 15 residues long. V dropped 2 bases and J dropped 4; count of bases not matched to a gene: 4. Germline values: CDR1 MNHEY, CDR2 SMNVEV (reference sequence). The DNA of the CDR3 is TGTGCCAGCAGTTTACCCCCTAGCGGGAGGTACGAGCAGTACTTC. It encodes CASSLPPSGRYEQYF.

The chain employs TRBV6-1 and TRBJ1-4; 8 positions agree with TRBD1. The CDR3 is 14 amino acids. The V gene end was trimmed by 7 bases and the J gene end by 4 bases; junction bases not matched to a gene: 5. Per the germline V gene, CDR1 is MNHNS and CDR2 is SASEGT. CDR3 DNA sequence: TGTGCCAGCAACCTGGACAGGGTTAATGAAAAACTGTTTTTT. Encoded protein: CASNLDRVNEKLFF.

This chain joins TRBV19 and TRBJ2-3, with 10 bases lining up with TRBD2. Germline V gives CDR1 LNHDA, CDR2 SQIVND (reference sequence). With 3 bases clipped from V and 5 bases from J, the junction kept 11 bases outside the gene matches. The CDR3 is 17 residues long. The CDR3 spells CASSMVRASGSQDTQYF. The CDR3, as DNA: TGTGCCAGTAGTATGGTAAGGGCTAGCGGGAGCCAAGATACGCAGTATTTT. The variable domain in full, with the rest retrieved from reference TRBV19 and TRBJ2-3, is DGGITQSPKYLFRKEGQNVTLSCEQNLNHDAMYWYRQDPGQGLRLIYYSQIVNDFQKGDIAEGYSVSREKKESFPLTVTSAQKNPTAFYLCASSMVRASGSQDTQYFGPGTRLTVL.

This clone has at least ten counts. The chain links TRBV27 to TRBJ1-4; the match to TRBD1 covers 7 bases. Germline V gives CDR1 MNHEY, CDR2 SMNVEV (reference sequence). The CDR3 length is 13 residues. The ends lost 10 bases at V and 4 bases at J; junction bases unmatched: 6. CDR3 in DNA: TGTGCCATGATACAGGGGCATAATGAAAAACTGTTTTTT. This encodes CAMIQGHNEKLFF.

The chain combines TRBV7-3 with TRBJ1-1; 9 bases align to TRBD1. The trim removed 1 base at V and 6 bases at J, leaving 3 bases unmatched. The CDR3 loop spans 14 amino acids. The V gene's germline CDR1 is SGHTA and CDR2 FQGTGA. This CDR3 is CASSLRGQGSEAFF. The DNA for the CDR3 is TGTGCCAGCAGCTTAAGAGGACAGGGGTCTGAAGCTTTCTTT.

The chain recombines TRBV19 with TRBJ1-3; no clear D gene. Trimming removed 3 bases at V and 0 bases at J, with 9 bases between. The germline CDR1 and CDR2 sequences are LNHDA and SQIVND (reference sequence). The CDR3 has 15 amino acids. The CDR3 nucleotides read TGTGCCAGTAGTATGAAGGGCTACTCTGGAAACACCATATATTTT. Its translation: CASSMKGYSGNTIYF.

This clone occurred many times. This chain connects TRBV7-8 to TRBJ2-2; weak D call: TRBD2 (6 bases). V lost 7 bases and J 7 bases, leaving 10 bases between the germline ends. The CDR3 consists of 12 residues. Germline V CDR1 and CDR2: SGHVS, FQNEAQ. The CDR3 coding sequence is TGTGCCAGCATAGGTAGCGGCGGGGAGCTGTTTTTT. It encodes CASIGSGGELFF.

This chain connects TRBV27 to TRBJ2-7; maybe TRBD2 (6 bases). V lost 3 bases and J 5 bases, leaving 11 bases between the germline ends. The CDR3 runs 13 residues. In germline, CDR1 is MNHEY, CDR2 SMNVEV (reference sequence). DNA for the CDR3: TGTGCCAGCAGTTTTACCGGGACTGACGAGCAGTACTTC. This translates into CASSFTGTDEQYF.

Comment on this clone: The junction and the germline gene differ at one end; a read error may be behind it. CDR3 residues: CASSQAGNPEAFF. The CDR3 DNA sequence: TGCGCCAGCAGCCAAGCGGGGAACCCTGAAGCTTTCTTT. J is TRBJ1-1 and V is TRBV4-1; D is undetermined. This CDR3 is built from 13 residues. Per germline, CDR1 MGHRA and CDR2 YSYEKL.

The chain couples TRBV7-3 to TRBJ2-2, with D possibly being TRBD2 (5 bases). V lost 4 bases to trimming and J lost 5 bases, with 11 bases between them. Germline lookup yields CDR1 SGHTA and CDR2 FQGTGA. This CDR3 comprises 14 residues. The CDR3 here is CASSSGLTTGELFF. DNA of the CDR3: TGTGCCAGCAGCTCCGGACTCACGACCGGGGAGCTGTTTTTT.

The chain is built from TRBV25-1 and TRBJ1-3, with TRBD1 matching 9 bases. There are 17 residues in the CDR3. With 4 bases clipped from V and 0 bases from J, the junction kept 7 bases outside the gene matches. CDR1 is MGHDK and CDR2 is SYGVNS in the germline V gene. CDR3 bases: TGTGCCAGCAGTGTGAGACAGGGGGTGCGCTCTGGAAACACCATATATTTT. Its protein is CASSVRQGVRSGNTIYF.

CDR3 sequence: CAWSGGSYEQYF. CDR3 DNA sequence: TGTGCCTGGAGTGGGGGCTCCTACGAGCAGTACTTC. The V and J genes are TRBV30 and TRBJ2-7; D gene ambiguous. Germline V gene data show CDR1 as GTSNPN and CDR2 as SVGIG (reference sequence). The CDR3 is made up of 12 amino acids. V gave up 1 base and J gave up 0 bases, with 4 bases separating them. Drawing the rest from reference TRBV30 and TRBJ2-7, the complete variable domain is SQTIHQWPATLVQPVGSPLSLECTVEGTSNPNLYWYRQAAGRGLQLLFYSVGIGQISSEVPQNLSASRPQDRQFILSSKKLLLSDSGFYLCAWSGGSYEQYFGPGTRLTVT.

The CDR3 coding sequence is TGTGCCAGCAGAAAGACACTGGCTAGCTACGAGCAGTACTTC. Protein sequence: CASRKTLASYEQYF. The chain is built from TRBV6-5 and TRBJ2-7; D is uncertain. V shed 6 bases and J shed 3 bases, with 15 bases lying between them. The CDR3 covers 14 residues. Germline assignment: CDR1 MNHEY and CDR2 SVGAGI.

The chain joins TRBV2 to TRBJ2-2; possible D gene TRBD1, 6 bases. The CDR3 runs 14 residues. The germline CDR1 and CDR2 sequences are SNHLY and FYNNEI. The V and J ends lost 4 bases and 5 bases respectively, with 11 bases between them. In DNA form, the CDR3 reads TGTGCCAGCAGTGCCAGGGGAAGAACCGGGGAGCTGTTTTTT. Translated, it gives CASSARGRTGELFF.

This clone was seen repeatedly, ten times or more. CDR3 DNA sequence: TGTGCCAGCAGTGGGACAGGGGGCGGCTATGGCTACACCTTC. It is translated as CASSGTGGGYGYTF. The genes are TRBV6-1 and TRBJ1-2; the match to TRBD1 covers 11 bases. This CDR3 contains 14 residues. The V segment lost 4 bases and the J segment 4 bases; nucleotides outside the gene matches: 2. Germline V gives CDR1 MNHNS, CDR2 SASEGT.

This chain links TRBV30 with TRBJ2-5; D gene ambiguous. The V gene lost 4 bases and the J gene lost 3 bases, with 9 bases spanning the gap. The CDR3 length is 12 residues. Germline V lookup: CDR1 GTSNPN, CDR2 SVGIG (reference sequence). CDR3 coding DNA: TGTGCCTGGACGACGCTCAAAGAGACCCAGTACTTC. Amino acids: CAWTTLKETQYF. The full variable domain, with the rest looked up from reference TRBV30 and TRBJ2-5, is SQTIHQWPATLVQPVGSPLSLECTVEGTSNPNLYWYRQAAGRGLQLLFYSVGIGQISSEVPQNLSASRPQDRQFILSSKKLLLSDSGFYLCAWTTLKETQYFGPGTRLLVL.

Note on this clone: Other DNA sequences of this sample code for an identical CDR3. The chain carries TRBV19 and TRBJ2-2, with D uncertain. Looked up from germline, CDR1 is LNHDA and CDR2 is SQIVND (reference sequence). Trimming stripped 3 bases from V and 1 base from J, with 6 bases between. The CDR3 extends over 14 amino acids. The CDR3 sequence is CASSIGLNTGELFF. The CDR3 bases are TGTGCCAGTAGTATTGGGCTGAACACCGGGGAGCTGTTTTTT. Full variable domain (remainder filled in from reference TRBV19 and TRBJ2-2): DGGITQSPKYLFRKEGQNVTLSCEQNLNHDAMYWYRQDPGQGLRLIYYSQIVNDFQKGDIAEGYSVSREKKESFPLTVTSAQKNPTAFYLCASSIGLNTGELFFGEGSRLTVL.

The chain links TRBV28 to TRBJ2-7, with D possibly TRBD1 on 6 matching bases. The CDR3 is made up of 16 amino acids. Trimming shortened V by 4 bases and J by 3 bases, and 19 bases separated the two germline ends. CDR1 is MDHEN and CDR2 is SYDVKM in the germline V gene. CDR3 in DNA: TGTGCCAGCAGTTCCACAGGGACCGGTTCGGGCTACGAGCAGTACTTC. Its protein is CASSSTGTGSGYEQYF.

The chain carries TRBV27 and TRBJ1-1; D ambiguous. Germline assignment: CDR1 MNHEY and CDR2 SMNVEV (reference sequence). The CDR3 spans 13 residues. Trimming left V 3 bases short and J 5 bases short, with 10 bases between. The CDR3 loop reads CASSLAAFTEAFF. The CDR3 region has the DNA TGTGCCAGCAGTTTGGCGGCGTTTACTGAAGCTTTCTTT.